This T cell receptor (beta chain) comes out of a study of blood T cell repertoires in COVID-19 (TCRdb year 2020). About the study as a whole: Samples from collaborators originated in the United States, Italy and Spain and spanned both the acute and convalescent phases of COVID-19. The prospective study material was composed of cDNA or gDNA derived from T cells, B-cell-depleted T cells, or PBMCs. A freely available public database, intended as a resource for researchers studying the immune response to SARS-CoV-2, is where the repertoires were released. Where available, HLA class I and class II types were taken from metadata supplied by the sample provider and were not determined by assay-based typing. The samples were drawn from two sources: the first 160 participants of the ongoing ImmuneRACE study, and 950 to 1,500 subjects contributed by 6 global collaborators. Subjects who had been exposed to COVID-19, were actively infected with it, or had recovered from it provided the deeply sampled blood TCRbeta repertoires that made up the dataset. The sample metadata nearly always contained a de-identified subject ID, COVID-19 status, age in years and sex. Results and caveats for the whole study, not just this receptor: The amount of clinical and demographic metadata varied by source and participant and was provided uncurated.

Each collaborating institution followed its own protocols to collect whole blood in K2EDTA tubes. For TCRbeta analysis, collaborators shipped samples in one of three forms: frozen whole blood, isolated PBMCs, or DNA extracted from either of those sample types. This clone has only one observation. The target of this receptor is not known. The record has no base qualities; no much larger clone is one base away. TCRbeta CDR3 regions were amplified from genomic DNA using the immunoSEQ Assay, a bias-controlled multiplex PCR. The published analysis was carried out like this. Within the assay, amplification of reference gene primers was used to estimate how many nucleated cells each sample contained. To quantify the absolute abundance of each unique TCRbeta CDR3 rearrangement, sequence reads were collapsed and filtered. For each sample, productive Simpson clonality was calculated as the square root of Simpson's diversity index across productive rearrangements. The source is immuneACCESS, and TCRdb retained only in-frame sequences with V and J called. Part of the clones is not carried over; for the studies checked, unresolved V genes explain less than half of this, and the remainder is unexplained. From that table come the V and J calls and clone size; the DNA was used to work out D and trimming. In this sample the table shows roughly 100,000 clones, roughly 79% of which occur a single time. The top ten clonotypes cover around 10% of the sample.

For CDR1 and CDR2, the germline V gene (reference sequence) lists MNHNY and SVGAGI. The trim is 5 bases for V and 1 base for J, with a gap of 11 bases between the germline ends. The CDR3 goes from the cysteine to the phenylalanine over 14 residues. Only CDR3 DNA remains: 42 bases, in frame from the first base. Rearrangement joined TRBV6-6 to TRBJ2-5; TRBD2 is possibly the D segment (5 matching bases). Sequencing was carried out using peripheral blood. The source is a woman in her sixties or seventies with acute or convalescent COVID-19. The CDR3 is CASSPPGVQETQYF. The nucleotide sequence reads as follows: TGTGCCAGCAGTCCCCCCGGGGTCCAAGAGACCCAGTACTTC.